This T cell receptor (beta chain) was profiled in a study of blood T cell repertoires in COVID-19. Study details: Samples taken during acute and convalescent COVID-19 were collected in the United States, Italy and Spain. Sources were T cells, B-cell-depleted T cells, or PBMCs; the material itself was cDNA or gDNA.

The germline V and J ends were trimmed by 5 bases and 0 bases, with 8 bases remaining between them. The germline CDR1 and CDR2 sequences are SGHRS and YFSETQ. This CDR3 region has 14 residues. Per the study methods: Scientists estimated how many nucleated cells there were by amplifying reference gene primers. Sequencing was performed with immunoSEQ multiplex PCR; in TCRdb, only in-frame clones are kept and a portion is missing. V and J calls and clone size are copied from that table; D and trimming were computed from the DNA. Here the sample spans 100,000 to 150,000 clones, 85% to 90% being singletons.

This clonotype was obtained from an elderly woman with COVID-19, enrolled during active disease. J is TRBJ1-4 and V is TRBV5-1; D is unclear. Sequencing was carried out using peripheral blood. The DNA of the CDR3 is TGCGCCAGCAGAGAGGGTTCAACTAATGAAAAACTGTTTTTT. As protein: CASREGSTNEKLFF.